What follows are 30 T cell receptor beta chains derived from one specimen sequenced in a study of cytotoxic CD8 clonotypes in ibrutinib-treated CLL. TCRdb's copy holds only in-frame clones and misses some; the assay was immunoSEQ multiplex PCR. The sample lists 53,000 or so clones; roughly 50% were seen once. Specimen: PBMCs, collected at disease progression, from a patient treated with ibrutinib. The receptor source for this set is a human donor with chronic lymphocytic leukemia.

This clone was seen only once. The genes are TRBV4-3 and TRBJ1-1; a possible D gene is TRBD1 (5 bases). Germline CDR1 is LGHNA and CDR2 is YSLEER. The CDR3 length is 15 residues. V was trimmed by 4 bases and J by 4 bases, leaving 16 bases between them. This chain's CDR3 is CASSRGGAGVTEAFF. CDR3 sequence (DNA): TGCGCCAGCAGCCGAGGTGGGGCGGGTGTCACTGAAGCTTTCTTT.

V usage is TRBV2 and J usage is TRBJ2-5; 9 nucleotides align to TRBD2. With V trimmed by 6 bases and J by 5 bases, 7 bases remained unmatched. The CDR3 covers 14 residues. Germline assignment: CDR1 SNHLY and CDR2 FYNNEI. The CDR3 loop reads CASRVRLAVETQYF. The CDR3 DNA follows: TGTGCCAGCAGGGTCCGACTAGCGGTGGAGACCCAGTACTTC.

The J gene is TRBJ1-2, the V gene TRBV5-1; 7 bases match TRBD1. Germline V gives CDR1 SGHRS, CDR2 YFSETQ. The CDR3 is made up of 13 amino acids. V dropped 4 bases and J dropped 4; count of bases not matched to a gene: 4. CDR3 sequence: CASSLGQLYGYTF. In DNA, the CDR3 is TGCGCCAGCAGCCTGGGACAGCTCTATGGCTACACCTTC.

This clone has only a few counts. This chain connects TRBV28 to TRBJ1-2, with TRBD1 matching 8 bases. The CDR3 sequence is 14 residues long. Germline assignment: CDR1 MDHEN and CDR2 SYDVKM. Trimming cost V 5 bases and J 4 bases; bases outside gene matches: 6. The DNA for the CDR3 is TGTGCCAGCAGTCTGGGACAGGCGACCTATGGCTACACCTTC. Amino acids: CASSLGQATYGYTF.

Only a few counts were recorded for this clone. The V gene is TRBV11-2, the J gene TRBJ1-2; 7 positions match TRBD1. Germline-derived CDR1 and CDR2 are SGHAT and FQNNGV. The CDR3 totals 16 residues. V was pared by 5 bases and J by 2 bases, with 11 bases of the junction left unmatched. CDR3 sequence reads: CASSVSSSGGNYGYTF. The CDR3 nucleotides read TGTGCCAGCAGCGTGTCGTCCTCAGGGGGGAACTATGGCTACACCTTC.

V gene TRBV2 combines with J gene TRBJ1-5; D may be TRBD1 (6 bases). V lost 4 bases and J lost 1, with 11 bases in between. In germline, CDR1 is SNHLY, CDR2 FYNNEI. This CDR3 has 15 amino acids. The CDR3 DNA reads TGTGCCAGCAGTGTTCTGGGGGCGAGCAATCAGCCCCAGCATTTT. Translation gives CASSVLGASNQPQHF.

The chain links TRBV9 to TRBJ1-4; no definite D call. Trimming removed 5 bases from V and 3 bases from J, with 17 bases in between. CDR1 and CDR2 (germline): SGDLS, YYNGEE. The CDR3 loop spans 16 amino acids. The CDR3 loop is CASSAAGGSANEKLFF. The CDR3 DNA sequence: TGTGCCAGCAGTGCTGCCGGCGGGTCAGCTAATGAAAAACTGTTTTTT.

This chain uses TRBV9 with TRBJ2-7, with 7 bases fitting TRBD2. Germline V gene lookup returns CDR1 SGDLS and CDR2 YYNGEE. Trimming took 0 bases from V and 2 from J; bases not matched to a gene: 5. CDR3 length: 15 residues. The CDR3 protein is CASSVGLAVTYEQYF. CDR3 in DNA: TGTGCCAGCAGCGTAGGTCTAGCGGTTACCTACGAGCAGTACTTC.

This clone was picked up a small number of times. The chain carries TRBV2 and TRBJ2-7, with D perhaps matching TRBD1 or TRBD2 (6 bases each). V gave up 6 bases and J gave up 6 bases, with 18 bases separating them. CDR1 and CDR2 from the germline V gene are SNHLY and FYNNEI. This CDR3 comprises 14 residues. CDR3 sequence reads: CASRGTWGRSEQYF. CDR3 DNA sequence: TGTGCCAGCAGAGGGACTTGGGGGCGTTCCGAGCAGTACTTC. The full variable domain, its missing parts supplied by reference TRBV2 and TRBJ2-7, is EPEVTQTPSHQVTQMGQEVILRCVPISNHLYFYWYRQILGQKVEFLVSFYNNEISEKSEIFDDQFSVERPDGSNFTLKIRSTKLEDSAMYFCASRGTWGRSEQYFGPGTRLTVT.

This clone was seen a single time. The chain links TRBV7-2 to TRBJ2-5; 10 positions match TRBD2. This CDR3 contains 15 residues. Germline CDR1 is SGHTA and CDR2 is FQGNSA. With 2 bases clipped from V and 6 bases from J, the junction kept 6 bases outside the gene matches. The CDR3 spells CASSLTGTSEKTQYF. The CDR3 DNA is TGTGCCAGCAGCTTAACCGGGACTAGCGAGAAGACCCAGTACTTC.

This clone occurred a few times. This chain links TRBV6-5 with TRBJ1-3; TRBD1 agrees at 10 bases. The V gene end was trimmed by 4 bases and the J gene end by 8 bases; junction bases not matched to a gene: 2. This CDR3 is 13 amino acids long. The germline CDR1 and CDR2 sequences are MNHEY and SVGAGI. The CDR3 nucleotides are TGTGCCAGCAGTTCAGGACAGGGGGACACCATATATTTT. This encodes CASSSGQGDTIYF.

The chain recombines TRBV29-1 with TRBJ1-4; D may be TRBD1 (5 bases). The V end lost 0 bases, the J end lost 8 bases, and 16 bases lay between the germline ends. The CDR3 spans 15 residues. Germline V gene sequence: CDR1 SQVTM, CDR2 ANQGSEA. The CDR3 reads CSVEDRGVSVEKLFF. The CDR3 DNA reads TGCAGCGTTGAAGATCGGGGCGTCTCGGTGGAAAAACTGTTTTTT.

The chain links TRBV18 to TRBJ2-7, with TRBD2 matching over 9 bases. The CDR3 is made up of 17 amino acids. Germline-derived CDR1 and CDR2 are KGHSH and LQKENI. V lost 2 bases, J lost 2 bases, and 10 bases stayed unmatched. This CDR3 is CASSPFYSGSSTYEQYF. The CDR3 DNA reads TGTGCCAGCTCACCATTTTATAGCGGGAGTTCGACCTACGAGCAGTACTTC.

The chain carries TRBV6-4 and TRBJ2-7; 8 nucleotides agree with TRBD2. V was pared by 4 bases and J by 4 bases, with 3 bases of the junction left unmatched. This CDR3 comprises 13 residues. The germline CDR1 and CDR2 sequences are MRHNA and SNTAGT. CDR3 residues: CASSVLAGYEQYF. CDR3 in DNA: TGTGCCAGCAGTGTCCTAGCGGGTTACGAGCAGTACTTC.

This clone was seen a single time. The CDR3 loop is CSARVLGAFF. The CDR3 coding sequence is TGCAGTGCTAGAGTCCTAGGGGCTTTCTTT. The gene calls are TRBV20-1 and TRBJ1-1; no clear D. Germline V lookup: CDR1 DFQATT, CDR2 SNEGSKA (reference sequence). This CDR3 region has 10 residues. Trimming cost V 1 base and J 11 bases, with 8 bases left between them.

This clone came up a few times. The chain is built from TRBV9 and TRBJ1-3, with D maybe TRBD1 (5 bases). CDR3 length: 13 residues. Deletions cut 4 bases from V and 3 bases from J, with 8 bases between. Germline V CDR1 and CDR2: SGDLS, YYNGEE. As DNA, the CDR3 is TGTGCCAGCAGCAGCAGGGTTGGAAACACCATATATTTT. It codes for CASSSRVGNTIYF.

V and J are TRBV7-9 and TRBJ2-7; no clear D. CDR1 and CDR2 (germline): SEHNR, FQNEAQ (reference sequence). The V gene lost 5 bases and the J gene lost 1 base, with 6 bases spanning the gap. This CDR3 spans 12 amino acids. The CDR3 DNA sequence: TGTGCCAGCAGCCGGGCTTCCTACGAGCAGTACTTC. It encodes CASSRASYEQYF. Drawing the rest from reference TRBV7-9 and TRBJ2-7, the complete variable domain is DTGVSQNPRHKITKRGQNVTFRCDPISEHNRLYWYRQTLGQGPEFLTYFQNEAQLEKSRLLSDRFSAERPKGSFSTLEIQRTEQGDSAMYLCASSRASYEQYFGPGTRLTVT.

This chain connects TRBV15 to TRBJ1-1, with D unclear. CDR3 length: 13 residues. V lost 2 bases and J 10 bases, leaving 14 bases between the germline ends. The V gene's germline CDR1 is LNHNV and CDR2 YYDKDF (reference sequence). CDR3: CATSRSRTNGAFF. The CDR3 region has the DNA TGTGCCACCAGCAGAAGCCGGACCAACGGAGCTTTCTTT.

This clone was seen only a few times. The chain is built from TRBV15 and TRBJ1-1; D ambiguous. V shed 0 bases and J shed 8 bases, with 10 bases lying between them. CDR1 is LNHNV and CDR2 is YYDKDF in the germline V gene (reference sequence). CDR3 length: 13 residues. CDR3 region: CATSRDLRVEAFF. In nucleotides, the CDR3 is TGTGCCACCAGCAGAGATCTGAGGGTCGAAGCTTTCTTT.

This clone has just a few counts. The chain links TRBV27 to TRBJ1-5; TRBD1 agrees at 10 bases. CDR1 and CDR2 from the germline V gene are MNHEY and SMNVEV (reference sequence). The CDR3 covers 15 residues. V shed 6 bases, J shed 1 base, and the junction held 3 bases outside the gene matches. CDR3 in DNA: TGTGCCAGCAGCTTGGGACAGGGGAGCAATCAGCCCCAGCATTTT. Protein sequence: CASSLGQGSNQPQHF.

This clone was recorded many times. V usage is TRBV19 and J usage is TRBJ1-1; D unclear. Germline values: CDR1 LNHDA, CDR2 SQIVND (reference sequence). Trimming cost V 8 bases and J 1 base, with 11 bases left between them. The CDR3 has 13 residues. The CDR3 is CASGKNRNTEAFF. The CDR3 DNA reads TGTGCCAGTGGGAAAAACAGGAACACTGAAGCTTTCTTT.

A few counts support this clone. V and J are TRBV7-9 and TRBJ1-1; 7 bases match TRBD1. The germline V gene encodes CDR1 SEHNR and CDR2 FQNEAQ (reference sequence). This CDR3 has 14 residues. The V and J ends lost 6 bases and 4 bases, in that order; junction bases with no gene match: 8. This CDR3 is CASRVLGGFTEAFF. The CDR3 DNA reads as TGTGCCAGCAGGGTTTTAGGGGGCTTCACTGAAGCTTTCTTT.

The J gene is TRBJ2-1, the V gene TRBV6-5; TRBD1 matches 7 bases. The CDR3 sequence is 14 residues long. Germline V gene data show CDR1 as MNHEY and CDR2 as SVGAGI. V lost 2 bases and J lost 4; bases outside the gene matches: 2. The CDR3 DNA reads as TGTGCCAGCAGTTACAGGGGGCTTTACAATGAGCAGTTCTTC. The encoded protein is CASSYRGLYNEQFF.

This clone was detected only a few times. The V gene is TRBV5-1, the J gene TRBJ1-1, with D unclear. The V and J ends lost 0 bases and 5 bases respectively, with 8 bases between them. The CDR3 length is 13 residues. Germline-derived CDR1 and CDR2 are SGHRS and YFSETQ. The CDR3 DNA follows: TGCGCCAGCAGCTTGGCCGCGGGGACTGAAGCTTTCTTT. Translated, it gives CASSLAAGTEAFF.

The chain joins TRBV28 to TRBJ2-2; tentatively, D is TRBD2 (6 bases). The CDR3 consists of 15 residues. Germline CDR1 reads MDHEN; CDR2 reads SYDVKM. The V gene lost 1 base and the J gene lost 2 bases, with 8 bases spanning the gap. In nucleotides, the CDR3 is TGTGCCAGCAGTTTATTCGGGGGTAACACCGGGGAGCTGTTTTTT. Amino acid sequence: CASSLFGGNTGELFF.

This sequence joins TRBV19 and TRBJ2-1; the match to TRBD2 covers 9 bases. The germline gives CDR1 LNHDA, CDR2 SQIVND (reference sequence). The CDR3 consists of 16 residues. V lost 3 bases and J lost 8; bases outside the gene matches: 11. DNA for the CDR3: TGTGCCAGTAGTATTGGCGGGGGGGCCTTTAGCGATGAGCAGTTCTTC. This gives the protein CASSIGGGAFSDEQFF.

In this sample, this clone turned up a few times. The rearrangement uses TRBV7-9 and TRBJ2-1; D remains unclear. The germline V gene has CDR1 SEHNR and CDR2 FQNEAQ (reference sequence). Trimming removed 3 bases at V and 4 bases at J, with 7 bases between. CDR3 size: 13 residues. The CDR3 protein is CASSFGGYNEQFF. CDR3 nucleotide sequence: TGTGCCAGCAGCTTCGGCGGATACAATGAGCAGTTCTTC.

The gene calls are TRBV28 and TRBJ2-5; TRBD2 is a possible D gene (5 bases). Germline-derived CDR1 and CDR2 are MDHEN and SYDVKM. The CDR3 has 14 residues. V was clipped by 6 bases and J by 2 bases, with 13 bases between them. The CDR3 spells CASRQSGSQETQYF. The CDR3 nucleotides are TGTGCCAGCAGACAAAGCGGATCTCAAGAGACCCAGTACTTC.

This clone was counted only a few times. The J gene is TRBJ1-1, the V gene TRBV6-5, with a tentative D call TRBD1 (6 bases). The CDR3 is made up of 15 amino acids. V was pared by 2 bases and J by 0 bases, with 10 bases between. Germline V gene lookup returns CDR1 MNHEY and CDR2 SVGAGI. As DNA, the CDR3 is TGTGCCAGCAGTTACGACAGGACAGTGAACACTGAAGCTTTCTTT. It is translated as CASSYDRTVNTEAFF.

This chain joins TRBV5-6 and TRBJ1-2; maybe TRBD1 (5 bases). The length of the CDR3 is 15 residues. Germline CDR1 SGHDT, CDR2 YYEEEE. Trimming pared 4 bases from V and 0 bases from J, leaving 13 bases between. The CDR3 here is CASSRRQNSNYGYTF. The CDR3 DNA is TGTGCCAGCAGCCGTCGACAGAATTCTAACTATGGCTACACCTTC.